This entry features one T cell receptor beta chain sequence. Source study methods: From reference gene primer amplification, estimates of nucleated cell counts were derived. Data came from immunoSEQ multiplex PCR; TCRdb stores just in-frame clones and leaves some out. V, J and clone size were drawn from that table, and D and trimming were deduced from the DNA. This table holds 390,000 or so clones, about 83% found once. This record comes from a study of blood T cell repertoires in COVID-19. V lost 3 bases to trimming and J lost 5 bases, with 10 bases between them. CDR1 is LGHNA and CDR2 is YSLEER in the germline V gene. The CDR3 loop spans 14 amino acids. Donors were grouped by their self-reported clinical history. Cohort 3 donors were reported recovered after two negative PCRs, clearance, or symptom resolution.

The rearrangement links TRBV4-3 to TRBJ1-4; D ambiguous. Sample: PBMCs or T cells enriched from blood (not recorded which). The TCR was taken from a woman aged 45-65 years who had recovered from COVID-19. This chain's CDR3 is CASSQAGLNEKLFF. CDR3 coding DNA: TGCGCCAGCAGCCAGGCGGGCCTGAATGAAAAACTGTTTTTT.